This entry lists 24 T cell receptor beta chains sequenced from one sample in a study of T cell responses to AZD1222 COVID-19 vaccine. This table comes from immunoSEQ multiplex PCR, and its TCRdb copy is limited to in-frame clones, with some not included. The table shows approximately 140,000 clones, with about 90% occurring only once. The sample in question was peripheral blood, obtained on day 0 of MenACWY control vaccination. The receptors were sampled from an adult in good health.

V is TRBV5-1 and J is TRBJ1-1, with D uncertain. This CDR3 region has 16 residues. V lost 5 bases, J lost 5 bases, and 22 bases lay in between. The germline V gene encodes CDR1 SGHRS and CDR2 YFSETQ. The CDR3 sequence is CASREDSGGLGTEAFF. In DNA, the CDR3 is TGCGCCAGCAGGGAAGATTCAGGCGGGCTGGGGACTGAAGCTTTCTTT.

The chain is built from TRBV4-2 and TRBJ1-1; 9 positions match TRBD1. Trimming took 4 bases from V and 0 from J; bases not matched to a gene: 6. This CDR3 contains 16 residues. The germline gives CDR1 LGHNA, CDR2 YNFKEQ. The CDR3 coding sequence is TGTGCCAGCAGCCCAGAATGGACAGGGGTGAACACTGAAGCTTTCTTT. Translated, it gives CASSPEWTGVNTEAFF.

This clone appeared once. The rearrangement uses TRBV30 and TRBJ1-2; D may be TRBD1 (5 bases). V was shortened by 0 bases and J by 7 bases, with 24 bases between the two germline ends. Germline V gene lookup returns CDR1 GTSNPN and CDR2 SVGIG (reference sequence). This CDR3 contains 17 residues. The CDR3 DNA reads as TGTGCCTGGAGTGTCACAGGCCCCCGCCCTATACTCGGTGGCTACACCTTC. This sequence encodes CAWSVTGPRPILGGYTF.

The V gene is TRBV28, the J gene TRBJ1-4; the D gene is possibly TRBD1 (6 bases). The CDR3 is made up of 15 amino acids. Germline CDR1 and CDR2: MDHEN and SYDVKM. V dropped 5 bases and J dropped 0 bases, with 10 bases sitting between them. The CDR3 sequence: CASSRTGTTNEKLFF. The CDR3 nucleotides are TGTGCCAGCAGTCGAACAGGGACAACTAATGAAAAACTGTTTTTT.

This chain joins TRBV6-5 and TRBJ2-1; 8 bases are a match to TRBD1. Germline V CDR1 and CDR2: MNHEY, SVGAGI. The CDR3 runs 13 residues. V lost 6 bases and J lost 7; bases outside the gene matches: 5. CDR3 coding DNA: TGTGCCAGCAGGACAGGGGCTATGAATGAGCAGTTCTTC. It is translated as CASRTGAMNEQFF.

The rearrangement links TRBV6-1 to TRBJ1-1; TRBD1 agrees at 7 bases. In germline, CDR1 is MNHNS, CDR2 SASEGT. J gave up 5 bases and V 2 bases, and 5 bases lay outside the gene matches. CDR3 length: 14 amino acids. In DNA form, the CDR3 reads TGTGCCAGCAGTGAAAACAGGGGAAGGACTGAAGCTTTCTTT. Encoded protein: CASSENRGRTEAFF.

The chain employs TRBV12-3 or TRBV12-4 and TRBJ2-1; D possibly corresponds to TRBD1 (6 bases). CDR3 length: 12 residues. The V and J ends lost 4 bases and 15 bases respectively, with 16 bases between them. The CDR3 sequence: CASSSGPGDLFF. DNA of the CDR3: TGTGCCAGCAGTTCAGGACCAGGGGATCTGTTCTTC.

J is TRBJ1-5 and V is TRBV7-9; perhaps TRBD1 as D (6 bases). CDR3 length equals 13 residues. Germline assignment: CDR1 SEHNR and CDR2 FQNEAQ (reference sequence). V lost 5 bases and J 5 bases, leaving 10 bases between the germline ends. CDR3 amino acids: CASSTRQDQPQHF. The CDR3 DNA is TGTGCCAGCAGCACCCGACAGGATCAGCCCCAGCATTTT.

V and J are TRBV28 and TRBJ1-3; no definite D call. Germline lookup yields CDR1 MDHEN and CDR2 SYDVKM. The CDR3 totals 14 residues. V was cut by 0 bases and J by 2 bases, with 5 bases left in between. The CDR3 here is CASSLWTAGNTIYF. The CDR3 coding sequence is TGTGCCAGCAGTTTATGGACGGCTGGAAACACCATATATTTT.

Only one count was recorded for this clone. This sequence joins TRBV4-1 and TRBJ1-1; TRBD1 might be the D (6 bases). From germline, CDR1 is MGHRA and CDR2 YSYEKL. V was shortened by 0 bases and J by 1 base, with 18 bases between the two germline ends. The CDR3 length is 18 residues. The CDR3 protein is CASSQDKTQGWGNTEAFF. The DNA of the CDR3 is TGCGCCAGCAGCCAAGATAAAACCCAGGGGTGGGGGAACACTGAAGCTTTCTTT.

This clone was counted once. The V call is TRBV5-1, the J call TRBJ1-5, with 8 bases that match TRBD1. The CDR3 is 16 amino acids. The ends lost 0 bases at V and 1 base at J; junction bases unmatched: 3. Germline V gives CDR1 SGHRS, CDR2 YFSETQ. CDR3 in DNA: TGCGCCAGCAGCTTGGGAGGACAGGGAAGCAATCAGCCCCAGCATTTT. Its protein is CASSLGGQGSNQPQHF.

This clone has just one count. J is TRBJ2-1 and V is TRBV7-2; weak D call: TRBD2 (6 bases). This CDR3 is built from 14 residues. Germline CDR1 and CDR2: SGHTA and FQGNSA. V lost 4 bases and J lost 6, with 13 bases in between. Here the CDR3 DNA reads TGTGCCAGCAGCTCGCCGGGACTCCTCAATGAGCAGTTCTTC. It encodes CASSSPGLLNEQFF.

The V and J genes are TRBV2 and TRBJ1-5, with D possibly being TRBD1 (5 bases). V was shortened by 3 bases and J by 5 bases, with 11 bases between the two germline ends. Germline CDR1 reads SNHLY; CDR2 reads FYNNEI. The CDR3 loop spans 14 amino acids. Here the CDR3 reads CASSDPQGYQPQHF. The CDR3 DNA sequence: TGTGCCAGCAGTGATCCGCAGGGATATCAGCCCCAGCATTTT.

The chain combines TRBV3-1 (or the pseudogene TRBV3-2) with TRBJ2-1, with D possibly TRBD1 on 5 matching bases. There are 14 residues in the CDR3. The V end was cut by 4 bases, the J end by 3 bases, with 10 bases between. Germline V gives CDR1 LGHDT, CDR2 YNNKEL (reference sequence). The CDR3 bases are TGTGCCAGCAGCCTCGGACACCTCTACAATGAGCAGTTCTTC. It translates to CASSLGHLYNEQFF.

The chain uses TRBV6-5 and TRBJ2-3; D possibly corresponds to TRBD1 (5 bases). Per the germline V gene, CDR1 is MNHEY and CDR2 is SVGAGI. With 5 bases removed from V and 4 bases from J, the gap between germline ends came to 16 bases. This CDR3 has 15 residues. The CDR3 DNA reads TGTGCCAGCAGTCCCAGACAGCTTTTCCCAGATACGCAGTATTTT. Residues: CASSPRQLFPDTQYF.

This chain connects TRBV28 to TRBJ1-2; D is unresolved. The CDR3 is 13 residues long. Germline loops: CDR1 MDHEN, CDR2 SYDVKM. With 3 bases removed from V and 4 bases from J, the gap between germline ends came to 9 bases. The CDR3 region is CASSLGRAYGYTF. The CDR3 nucleotides read TGTGCCAGCAGTTTGGGTCGGGCCTATGGCTACACCTTC.

The V and J genes are TRBV18 and TRBJ1-6; D might be TRBD1 (6 bases). The CDR3 is 13 amino acids. Trimming took off 4 bases at V and 5 bases at J, with 6 bases between the two ends. Germline V lookup: CDR1 KGHSH, CDR2 LQKENI. For the CDR3, the DNA is TGTGCCAGCTCACGACAGGATAATTCACCCCTCCACTTT. This codes for CASSRQDNSPLHF.

The chain carries TRBV7-8 and TRBJ1-4, with D hard to call. With 5 bases removed from V and 0 bases from J, the gap between germline ends came to 10 bases. The CDR3 has 15 residues. Germline V gene data show CDR1 as SGHVS and CDR2 as FQNEAQ. DNA of the CDR3: TGTGCCAGCAGCATAACCACCGCAACTAATGAAAAACTGTTTTTT. Translating it yields CASSITTATNEKLFF.

The chain recombines TRBV7-9 with TRBJ2-1; 8 bases map to TRBD2. The V segment lost 4 bases and the J segment 9 bases; nucleotides outside the gene matches: 2. The CDR3 is 12 amino acids. Germline assignment: CDR1 SEHNR and CDR2 FQNEAQ (reference sequence). CDR3: CASSSTSVEQFF. The CDR3 DNA sequence: TGTGCCAGCAGCTCGACTAGCGTTGAGCAGTTCTTC.

J is TRBJ1-1 and V is TRBV6-5; D uncertain. CDR1 and CDR2 from the germline V gene are MNHEY and SVGAGI. Trimming stripped 2 bases from V and 0 bases from J, with 7 bases between. The CDR3 runs to 14 residues. The CDR3 loop is CASSYDALNTEAFF. CDR3 DNA: TGTGCCAGCAGTTACGATGCACTGAACACTGAAGCTTTCTTT.

Only one count was recorded for this clone. The CDR3 spells CAISETGFNEKLFF. In DNA, the CDR3 is TGTGCCATCAGTGAAACAGGGTTTAATGAAAAACTGTTTTTT. This rearrangement joins TRBV10-3 to TRBJ1-4; TRBD1 might be the D (6 bases). This CDR3 comprises 14 residues. Trimming removed 3 bases at V and 4 bases at J, with 9 bases between. Germline V gene data show CDR1 as ENHRY and CDR2 as SYGVKD.

This clone has only one observation. A read error is possible here, since a much larger clone lies one base away. V gene TRBV19 combines with J gene TRBJ1-1; 8 bases line up with TRBD1. The germline gives CDR1 LNHDA, CDR2 SQIVND (reference sequence). V lost 7 bases, J lost 1 base, and 2 bases stayed unmatched. CDR3 size: 13 residues. The CDR3 region is CASNGQGNTEAFF. CDR3 nucleotides: TGTGCCAGTAACGGACAGGGGAACACTGAAGCTTTCTTT.

The chain employs TRBV12-5 and TRBJ1-1, with D possibly matching TRBD1 (6 bases). CDR1 is LGHNT and CDR2 is FRNRAP in the germline V gene. V was shortened by 7 bases and J by 4 bases, with 16 bases between the two germline ends. The CDR3 has 14 amino acids. CDR3 loop: CASASRGRGTEAFF. In DNA form, the CDR3 reads TGTGCTAGTGCTAGCAGGGGTCGGGGCACTGAAGCTTTCTTT.

V gene TRBV29-1 combines with J gene TRBJ1-2; D remains unclear. Looked up from germline, CDR1 is SQVTM and CDR2 is ANQGSEA. This CDR3 is built from 14 residues. Trimming stripped 7 bases from V and 0 bases from J, with 15 bases between. CDR3 loop: CSAPRGGSNYGYTF. CDR3 sequence (DNA): TGCAGCGCCCCCCGGGGAGGATCTAACTATGGCTACACCTTC.